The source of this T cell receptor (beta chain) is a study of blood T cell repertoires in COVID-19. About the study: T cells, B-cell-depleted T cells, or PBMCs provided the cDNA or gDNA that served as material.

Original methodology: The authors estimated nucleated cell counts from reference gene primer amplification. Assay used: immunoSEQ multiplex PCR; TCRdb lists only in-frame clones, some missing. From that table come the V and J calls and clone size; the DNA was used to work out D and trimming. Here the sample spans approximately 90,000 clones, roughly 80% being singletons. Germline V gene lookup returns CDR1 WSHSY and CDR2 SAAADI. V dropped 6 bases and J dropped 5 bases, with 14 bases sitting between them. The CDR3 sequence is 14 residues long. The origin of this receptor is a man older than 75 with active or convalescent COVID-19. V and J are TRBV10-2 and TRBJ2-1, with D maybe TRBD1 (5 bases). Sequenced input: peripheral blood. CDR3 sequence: CASRQAPRNNEQFF. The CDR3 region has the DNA TGCGCCAGCAGACAGGCCCCCCGCAACAATGAGCAGTTCTTC.